This is a list of T cell receptor beta chains from one sample in a study of T cell changes during pregnancy in multiple sclerosis. Clones were read by immunoSEQ multiplex PCR, and TCRdb kept only the in-frame ones, dropping some. The profile shows about 36,000 clones, 92% of them singletons. The sequencing sample was made of PBMCs (not recorded whether the cells were cultured). Receptor source: a female donor with multiple sclerosis, enrolled in a pregnancy study. Both conserved end residues are part of each CDR3. The D gene is left open where the match is weak. For some rows the clone size is stated as once, few or many, or as a class when expanded; others skip it.

once,TRBV29-1,TRBD2,TRBJ2-1,CSVERGLAGVMAYNEQFF,TGCAGCGTTGAAAGAGGACTAGCGGGAGTAATGGCCTACAATGAGCAGTTCTTC
once,TRBV7-2,.,TRBJ2-1,CASSGGPNFSNEQFF,TGTGCCAGCAGTGGTGGGCCGAACTTTAGCAATGAGCAGTTCTTC
.,TRBV27,.,TRBJ2-7,CASSFLGPYEQYF,TGTGCCAGCAGTTTTCTGGGTCCCTACGAGCAGTACTTC
.,TRBV5-8,.,TRBJ1-2,CASSLNRDGYTF,TGTGCCAGCAGCTTGAACAGGGATGGCTACACCTTC
.,TRBV9,.,TRBJ2-3,CASSARLGTDTQYF,TGTGCCAGCAGCGCTCGACTAGGCACAGATACGCAGTATTTT
.,TRBV28,.,TRBJ1-1,CASSLVSPFAGDTEAFF,TGTGCCAGCAGTTTAGTATCTCCCTTTGCCGGGGACACTGAAGCTTTCTTT
.,TRBV6-4,.,TRBJ2-3,CASNGWADTQYF,TGTGCCAGCAACGGATGGGCAGATACGCAGTATTTT
.,TRBV18,.,TRBJ2-5,CASSAMGPGRREETQYF,TGTGCCAGCTCAGCAATGGGTCCGGGACGGAGGGAAGAGACCCAGTACTTC
.,TRBV10-3,TRBD1,TRBJ2-7,CAISGYRGAYEQYF,TGTGCCATCAGTGGCTACAGGGGAGCCTACGAGCAGTACTTC
.,TRBV6-1,TRBD1,TRBJ1-2,CASSPRPGQGYGYTF,TGTGCCAGCAGTCCGCGACCGGGACAGGGATATGGCTACACCTTC
.,TRBV5-1,TRBD1,TRBJ2-2,CASSLMAGGASGELFF,TGCGCCAGCAGCTTGATGGCAGGGGGCGCGAGCGGGGAGCTGTTTTTT
.,TRBV5-5,TRBD1,TRBJ2-3,CASTRDRFLTDTQYF,TGTGCCAGCACCAGGGACAGGTTCCTCACAGATACGCAGTATTTT
.,TRBV11-3,.,TRBJ2-7,CASSLETGSTYEQYF,TGTGCCAGCAGCTTAGAGACAGGAAGCACCTACGAGCAGTACTTC
.,TRBV19,.,TRBJ1-1,CASSVTGMGTEAFF,TGTGCCAGTAGTGTTACAGGGATGGGGACTGAAGCTTTCTTT
.,TRBV5-1,TRBD2,TRBJ2-1,CASSLRTSGRAGGEQFF,TGCGCCAGCAGCCTGCGGACTAGCGGGAGGGCCGGGGGTGAGCAGTTCTTC
.,TRBV6-5,.,TRBJ2-1,CASSYYVGTSYNEQFF,TGTGCCAGCAGTTACTACGTCGGGACGTCCTACAATGAGCAGTTCTTC
.,TRBV7-9,TRBD1,TRBJ1-1,CASSDRAGTEAFF,TGTGCCAGCAGCGACAGGGCGGGCACTGAAGCTTTCTTT
.,TRBV28,TRBD2,TRBJ2-1,CASRDGTSPYNEQFF,TGTGCCAGCAGGGACGGGACTAGCCCCTACAATGAGCAGTTCTTC
.,TRBV28,.,TRBJ1-1,CASSLLRQKNTEAFF,TGTGCCAGCAGTTTATTGAGACAGAAGAACACTGAAGCTTTCTTT
.,TRBV6-5,TRBD1,TRBJ2-7,CASSFRDRGGEQYF,TGTGCCAGCAGTTTCCGGGACAGGGGGGGTGAGCAGTACTTC
.,TRBV5-1,TRBD1,TRBJ1-4,CASSWTGESEKLFF,TGCGCCAGCAGCTGGACAGGGGAATCTGAAAAACTGTTTTTT
once,TRBV27,.,TRBJ1-1,CASSLSLRGMNTEAFF,TGTGCCAGCAGTTTATCGCTTCGGGGAATGAACACTGAAGCTTTCTTT
.,TRBV19,TRBD2,TRBJ2-7,CASSPQFMSGRTNEQYF,TGTGCCAGTAGTCCCCAGTTTATGAGCGGGAGAACGAACGAGCAGTACTTC
.,TRBV28,.,TRBJ2-5,CASTRRGAGKETQYF,TGTGCCAGCACCCGCAGGGGGGCGGGGAAAGAGACCCAGTACTTC
.,TRBV9,TRBD1,TRBJ2-3,CASSADRSYTDTQYF,TGTGCCAGCAGCGCGGACAGGAGCTACACAGATACGCAGTATTTT
.,TRBV9,.,TRBJ2-7,CASSVALGNSYEQYF,TGTGCCAGCAGCGTAGCTCTGGGAAACTCCTACGAGCAGTACTTC
.,TRBV27,TRBD2,TRBJ2-7,CASTMTSGSYEQYF,TGTGCCAGCACGATGACTAGCGGATCCTACGAGCAGTACTTC
.,TRBV27,.,TRBJ1-1,CASSPLGGQSTEAFF,TGTGCCAGCAGTCCCCTGGGGGGCCAGAGCACTGAAGCTTTCTTT
.,TRBV4-1,TRBD1,TRBJ1-4,CASSHPGGNEKLFF,TGCGCCAGCAGCCATCCAGGGGGTAATGAAAAACTGTTTTTT
few,TRBV5-4,.,TRBJ2-7,CASSLTGGGEQYF,TGTGCCAGCAGCTTGACAGGCGGCGGCGAGCAGTACTTC
.,TRBV5-1,.,TRBJ2-1,CASSNGARFNEQFF,TGCGCCAGCAGCAACGGGGCTCGATTCAATGAGCAGTTCTTC
.,TRBV28,.,TRBJ1-3,CASSLPRGHGNTIYF,TGTGCCAGCAGTTTGCCCAGGGGACATGGAAACACCATATATTTT
.,TRBV6-6,TRBD1,TRBJ2-5,CATQETGGKQETQYF,TGTGCCACCCAAGAAACAGGGGGCAAACAAGAGACCCAGTACTTC
.,TRBV9,TRBD1,TRBJ1-4,CASSVAGGTTNEKLFF,TGTGCCAGCAGCGTAGCAGGGGGCACAACTAATGAAAAACTGTTTTTT
.,TRBV6-1,TRBD1,TRBJ1-2,CASSDLQGAGGYTF,TGTGCCAGCAGTGACCTACAGGGGGCAGGGGGCTACACCTTC
.,TRBV10-3,TRBD1,TRBJ1-1,CAISLSTGENTEAFF,TGTGCCATCAGCTTATCCACAGGGGAGAACACTGAAGCTTTCTTT
.,TRBV5-4,.,TRBJ2-3,CASSSTGDYTQYF,TGTGCCAGCAGCTCCACAGGGGACTATACGCAGTATTTT
.,TRBV18,TRBD1,TRBJ2-1,CASSRDRGTYNEQFF,TGTGCCAGCTCACGCGACAGGGGGACCTACAATGAGCAGTTCTTC
.,TRBV18,TRBD1,TRBJ1-1,CASSAGTDSTEAFF,TGTGCCAGCTCAGCAGGGACAGACTCCACTGAAGCTTTCTTT
.,TRBV19,.,TRBJ2-7,CASSIVGSNEQYF,TGTGCCAGTAGTATAGTTGGCAGCAACGAGCAGTACTTC
.,TRBV5-4,TRBD2,TRBJ2-2,CASSSYSGENTGELFF,TGTGCCAGCAGCTCTTATAGCGGGGAGAACACCGGGGAGCTGTTTTTT
.,TRBV6-6,.,TRBJ1-4,CASTVTRLENEKLFF,TGTGCCAGCACCGTTACGAGGCTGGAAAATGAAAAACTGTTTTTT
.,TRBV10-3,.,TRBJ2-7,CAISESERDWEQYF,TGTGCCATCAGTGAGTCAGAAAGGGATTGGGAGCAGTACTTC
.,TRBV25-1,.,TRBJ1-4,CASSERRGEKLFF,TGTGCCAGCAGTGAACGGCGGGGAGAAAAACTGTTTTTT
.,TRBV5-6,TRBD1,TRBJ2-2,CASSPGTGLTGELFF,TGTGCCAGCAGCCCCGGGACAGGGCTCACCGGGGAGCTGTTTTTT
.,TRBV7-9,.,TRBJ2-5,CASSPQETQYF,TGTGCCAGCAGCCCCCAAGAGACCCAGTACTTC
.,TRBV5-1,.,TRBJ2-1,CASSRGTEPRAELSSEQFF,TGCGCCAGCAGTCGCGGGACAGAGCCTCGAGCGGAATTATCATCTGAGCAGTTCTTC
.,TRBV30,.,TRBJ2-5,CAWSPMGETQYF,TGTGCCTGGAGTCCAATGGGAGAGACCCAGTACTTC
.,TRBV10-3,TRBD1,TRBJ2-1,CAINRGQDNEQFF,TGTGCCATAAACCGCGGACAGGACAATGAGCAGTTCTTC
.,TRBV27,.,TRBJ2-7,CASSPSSGESTYEQYF,TGTGCCAGCAGTCCTTCGTCCGGAGAGTCCACCTACGAGCAGTACTTC
once,TRBV6-5,.,TRBJ2-7,CASSPSGPSSYEQYF,TGTGCCAGCAGCCCCAGCGGGCCTAGCTCCTACGAGCAGTACTTC
.,TRBV4-1,.,TRBJ2-7,CASSQEWTAVYEQYF,TGCGCCAGCAGCCAAGAATGGACGGCCGTCTACGAGCAGTACTTC
.,TRBV4-3,.,TRBJ2-7,CASSQDGTGFSYEQYF,TGCGCCAGCAGCCAAGATGGAACAGGGTTTTCCTACGAGCAGTACTTC